The 20 T cell receptor beta chains given below trace back to one sample, sequenced in a study of blood T cell repertoires in COVID-19. Repertoires were generated with immunoSEQ multiplex PCR, while TCRdb's copy carries only in-frame clones and drops some. Of 150,000 to 170,000 clones in the sample, around 84% are singletons; the top ten hold roughly 7%. The sequenced material came from PBMCs or T cells enriched from blood (not recorded which). The receptors come from a man between 50 and 59 years old who had recovered from COVID-19.

This clone has ten or more counts. The chain recombines TRBV4-1 with TRBJ2-7; 8 positions agree with TRBD1. The CDR3 sequence is 14 residues long. Germline values: CDR1 MGHRA, CDR2 YSYEKL. Losses at the gene ends were 3 bases for V and 3 bases for J; bases not matched to a gene: 4. The CDR3 spells CASSQGQEFYEQYF. CDR3 DNA sequence: TGCGCCAGCAGCCAGGGACAGGAATTCTACGAGCAGTACTTC.

The chain employs TRBV4-1 and TRBJ1-4; D is unresolved. V lost 0 bases, J lost 6 bases, and 11 bases lay in between. The CDR3 has 15 amino acids. CDR1 and CDR2 (germline): MGHRA, YSYEKL. CDR3 loop: CASSQDGGGYEKLFF. The DNA for the CDR3 is TGCGCCAGCAGCCAAGACGGCGGTGGGTATGAAAAACTGTTTTTT.

The chain has TRBV18 and TRBJ1-1, with TRBD1 matching 12 bases. The CDR3 is made up of 17 amino acids. The V segment lost 2 bases and the J segment 1 base; nucleotides outside the gene matches: 5. Germline CDR1 reads KGHSH; CDR2 reads LQKENI. CDR3 sequence reads: CASSPRGQGAANTEAFF. For the CDR3, the DNA is TGTGCCAGCTCACCAAGGGGACAGGGGGCAGCGAACACTGAAGCTTTCTTT.

V gene TRBV7-8 combines with J gene TRBJ1-2; 9 bases line up with TRBD1. This CDR3 comprises 14 residues. Germline V CDR1 and CDR2: SGHVS, FQNEAQ. V gave up 5 bases and J gave up 3 bases; unmatched junction bases: 4. The CDR3 is CASSPGQGHYGYTF. The CDR3 DNA reads TGTGCCAGCAGCCCTGGACAGGGGCACTATGGCTACACCTTC.

The chain combines TRBV7-9 with TRBJ2-1; TRBD2 might be the D (5 bases). CDR1 and CDR2 (germline): SEHNR, FQNEAQ (reference sequence). The CDR3 totals 13 residues. V shed 3 bases and J shed 2 bases, with 5 bases lying between them. Here the CDR3 DNA reads TGTGCCAGCAGCTTCGGGACCTACAATGAGCAGTTCTTC. Translated: CASSFGTYNEQFF.

CDR3 nucleotides: TGTGCCAGCAGCAAAGCGGCCGGACAGGGTGGCTACACCTTC. Protein product: CASSKAAGQGGYTF. The chain links TRBV21-1 to TRBJ1-2; the table's TRBD1 call for D was not verified on the DNA. TRBV21-1 is labeled a pseudogene. The CDR3 totals 14 residues.

J is TRBJ2-7 and V is TRBV14; 11 nucleotides line up with TRBD2. After removal of 4 bases from V and 2 bases from J, the junction contained 7 bases not matched to a gene. Per the germline V gene, CDR1 is SGHDN and CDR2 is FVKESK. The CDR3 runs to 16 residues. The DNA for the CDR3 is TGTGCCAGCAGCCGCGCTAGCGGGGGGACTACCTACGAGCAGTACTTC. This translates into CASSRASGGTTYEQYF.

The chain joins TRBV5-1 to TRBJ2-2, with TRBD1 identical over 9 bases. Trimming at V came to 4 bases and at J to 1 base, leaving 5 bases not matched to a gene. Germline V gives CDR1 SGHRS, CDR2 YFSETQ. This CDR3 region has 16 residues. CDR3 protein: CASSTQGAQNTGELFF. In DNA, the CDR3 is TGCGCCAGCAGCACACAGGGGGCGCAGAACACCGGGGAGCTGTTTTTT.

The rearrangement joins TRBV18 to TRBJ2-4, with TRBD1 matching 9 bases. From germline, CDR1 is KGHSH and CDR2 LQKENI. This CDR3 has 18 amino acids. V shed 0 bases and J 9 bases; nucleotides not matched to a gene: 15. CDR3 coding DNA: TGTGCCAGCTCACCACCCCTAGGGACAGGGATCGAGCGAGGCATTCAGTACTTC. Amino acids: CASSPPLGTGIERGIQYF.

CDR3 nucleotides: TGTGCCAGCAGCTCGGGAGTGGCGAACACTGAAGCTTTCTTT. Protein product: CASSSGVANTEAFF. This rearrangement joins TRBV7-2 to TRBJ1-1; D unresolved. CDR3 size: 14 residues. CDR1 SGHTA and CDR2 FQGNSA come from the germline V gene. The V end lost 4 bases, the J end lost 1 base, and 10 bases lay between the germline ends.

V is TRBV5-1 and J is TRBJ1-1; 7 bases are a match to TRBD1. The V and J ends lost 4 bases and 5 bases, in that order; junction bases with no gene match: 11. The CDR3 sequence is 15 residues long. Germline loops: CDR1 SGHRS, CDR2 YFSETQ. The CDR3 reads CASSPAQGIRTEAFF. The CDR3 bases are TGCGCCAGCAGCCCGGCACAGGGGATTAGGACTGAAGCTTTCTTT.

The gene calls are TRBV19 and TRBJ2-7, with 8 bases lining up with TRBD1. The J segment lost 0 bases and the V segment lost 4 bases, leaving 5 bases of the junction unmatched. The germline CDR1 and CDR2 sequences are LNHDA and SQIVND (reference sequence). The CDR3 runs 15 residues. The CDR3 sequence: CASSRTGTASYEQYF. The CDR3 DNA reads as TGTGCCAGTAGTAGGACAGGGACAGCCTCCTACGAGCAGTACTTC.

V is TRBV6-5 and J is TRBJ1-4; the match to TRBD1 covers 12 bases. V shed 5 bases and J 7 bases; nucleotides not matched to a gene: 2. Germline CDR1 reads MNHEY; CDR2 reads SVGAGI. The CDR3 length is 14 residues. The CDR3 nucleotides read TGTGCCAGCAGTAGGGACAGGGGGCGTGAAAAACTGTTTTTT. It specifies CASSRDRGREKLFF.

This chain links TRBV6-5 with TRBJ1-2, with 7 nucleotides matching TRBD1. V shed 6 bases and J 4 bases; nucleotides not matched to a gene: 11. Per germline, CDR1 MNHEY and CDR2 SVGAGI. The CDR3 spans 15 residues. The CDR3 DNA follows: TGTGCCAGCAGCTCAACCCTGACAGGGCCCTATGGCTACACCTTC. Its translation is CASSSTLTGPYGYTF.

The rearrangement links TRBV3-1 (or the pseudogene TRBV3-2) to TRBJ2-3; 13 bases match TRBD2. The ends lost 6 bases at V and 6 bases at J; junction bases unmatched: 6. The CDR3 covers 15 residues. From germline, CDR1 is LGHDT and CDR2 YNNKEL (reference sequence). CDR3 residues: CASRRTSGGTDTQYF. CDR3 nucleotide sequence: TGTGCCAGCAGAAGGACTAGCGGGGGTACGGATACGCAGTATTTT.

In DNA form, the CDR3 reads TGTGCCACCAGTGAGAAAGGTAGAATAGAACGGGCAGATACGCAGTATTTT. Encoded protein: CATSEKGRIERADTQYF. The chain uses TRBV24-1 and TRBJ2-3; no definite D call. Germline values: CDR1 KGHDR, CDR2 SFDVKD. The CDR3 is 17 residues long. V shed 4 bases and J shed 4 bases, with 20 bases lying between them.

The genes are TRBV6-2 or TRBV6-3 and TRBJ2-3, with D possibly TRBD1 on 6 matching bases. Per the germline V gene, CDR1 is MNHEY and CDR2 is SVGEGT. The CDR3 is 15 amino acids. V lost 0 bases to trimming and J lost 3 bases, with 10 bases between them. DNA for the CDR3: TGTGCCAGCAGTTACTCGGTGGGGGCGACAGATACGCAGTATTTT. This encodes CASSYSVGATDTQYF.

The CDR3 is CASSLGAGVDSPLHF. CDR3 coding DNA: TGCGCCAGCAGCTTGGGCGCAGGGGTAGATTCACCCCTCCACTTT. The chain couples TRBV5-1 to TRBJ1-6; a weak D match, TRBD1 (6 bases). The germline CDR1 and CDR2 sequences are SGHRS and YFSETQ. The CDR3 is 15 amino acids. Trimming removed 0 bases at V and 8 bases at J, with 12 bases between. Full variable domain (missing parts from reference TRBV5-1 and TRBJ1-6): KAGVTQTPRYLIKTRGQQVTLSCSPISGHRSVSWYQQTPGQGLQFLFEYFSETQRNKGNFPGRFSGRQFSNSRSEMNVSTLELGDSALYLCASSLGAGVDSPLHFGNGTRLTVT.

The chain uses TRBV20-1 and TRBJ1-2; tentatively, D is TRBD1 (6 bases). The ends were cut back, 3 bases at V and 5 bases at J, with 10 bases in the middle. The CDR3 contains 12 residues. Germline V gene sequence: CDR1 DFQATT, CDR2 SNEGSKA (reference sequence). The CDR3 reads CSASRTDYGYTF. The CDR3 DNA reads as TGCAGTGCTAGTAGGACAGATTATGGCTACACCTTC.

V is TRBV2 and J is TRBJ2-5; 7 positions match TRBD1. Germline assignment: CDR1 SNHLY and CDR2 FYNNEI. V was clipped by 4 bases and J by 5 bases; unmatched bases: 19. This CDR3 spans 18 amino acids. CDR3 sequence (DNA): TGTGCCAGCAGTGGAGGAGAGGGGACAGACCAACCACCGGAGACCCAGTACTTC. Translation: CASSGGEGTDQPPETQYF.